The sequence of this T cell receptor beta chain was determined in a study of neoadjuvant anti-PD-1 for oral cavity cancer. As for the study in general: Patients without progression got a fourth dose around day 43. Findings and caveats of the study: Post-treatment tumors with larger preexisting clones showed more shrinkage. TCR analyses covered only a few patients per response group.

Time point noted: after neoadjuvant nivolumab, at surgical resection. Patients were newly diagnosed with stage II-IVA oral cavity squamous cell carcinoma without prior systemic or radiation treatment. Profiled with immunoSEQ multiplex PCR; TCRdb holds only in-frame clones, not every one. There are tens of thousands of clones in the sample; more than 35% occur only once, and about a sixth lies in the top ten. In the case of this clone: Its antigen is not known.

Specimen: tumor tissue, collected after nivolumab (anti-PD-1) treatment. The sequence was collected from a person aged 40 to 85 with oral cavity squamous cell carcinoma.

CDR3 in amino acids: CASTVSDSYEQYF. The DNA of the CDR3 is TGTGCCAGCACCGTATCGGACTCCTACGAGCAGTACTTC. The rearrangement uses TRBV2 and TRBJ2-7; D uncertain. With 7 bases removed from V and 0 bases from J, the gap between germline ends came to 10 bases. This CDR3 is 13 amino acids long. Germline V gene lookup returns CDR1 SNHLY and CDR2 FYNNEI.